These T cell receptor beta chains were read from a single sample in a study of blood T cell repertoires in COVID-19. Measured with immunoSEQ multiplex PCR; TCRdb has only the in-frame clones, and not every one. The sample has about 81,000 clones, roughly 89% seen once. The sequenced sample was peripheral blood. These receptors were taken from a woman aged 45-60 years in a cohort sampled during active COVID-19. The conserved cysteine and the conserved F or W are not part of the CDR3 here. Clone size is given for some rows only: seen once, a few or many times, or a class if the clone is expanded.

clone_size,v_call,cdr3_aa
once,TRBV7-9,ASSLAGGGEQY
.,TRBV27,ASRASGGTNEQY
.,TRBV7-9,ASRPTSGAIQETQY
.,TRBV19,ASTNLGYSNEKLF
.,TRBV5-1,ASSLGAGWTGEQF
.,TRBV25-1,ASSETGAPNEKLF
.,TRBV28,ASSLWYQVGSGLPSGTDTQY
.,TRBV18,ASSPNLIVAGNVNEQF
.,TRBV19,ASSTWTGANTEAF
.,TRBV27,ASRPLNRGLNTEAF
.,TRBV19,ASHPFGLAGVRSYNEQF
.,TRBV28,ASRTGGSFEQY
.,TRBV7-9,ASSIDRVSYEQY
.,TRBV6-1,ASSETATGNPYEQY
.,TRBV6-6,ASSYPGLEAF
.,TRBV5-5,ASSLHSGTANTGELF
once,TRBV5-1,ASGTGWEGTEAF
.,TRBV3-1/TRBV3-2,ASSQGAPYEQY
.,TRBV6-5,ASSFSGGPNNEQF
.,TRBV7-9,ASSSPLGGPPSGANVLT
.,TRBV6-1,ASSVLGGKRDQPQH
.,TRBV18,ASSPGQGAREQY
.,TRBV28,ASSSFEGSTNEKLF
.,TRBV7-9,ASSRDNNYGYT
.,TRBV3-1/TRBV3-2,ASSPTGTANTEAF
once,TRBV14,ASSQTGTWYNEQF
.,TRBV6-1,ASSVGLAGGTDTQY
.,TRBV15,ATSPEVTSGNTGELF
.,TRBV4-1,ASSQEGGQGSNQPQH
.,TRBV18,ASSPRVGYSGGETQY
.,TRBV9,ASSVGGRNSPLH
.,TRBV4-1,ASSQGAGTGVPNTQY
.,TRBV4-2,ASRDRSSSGNTIY